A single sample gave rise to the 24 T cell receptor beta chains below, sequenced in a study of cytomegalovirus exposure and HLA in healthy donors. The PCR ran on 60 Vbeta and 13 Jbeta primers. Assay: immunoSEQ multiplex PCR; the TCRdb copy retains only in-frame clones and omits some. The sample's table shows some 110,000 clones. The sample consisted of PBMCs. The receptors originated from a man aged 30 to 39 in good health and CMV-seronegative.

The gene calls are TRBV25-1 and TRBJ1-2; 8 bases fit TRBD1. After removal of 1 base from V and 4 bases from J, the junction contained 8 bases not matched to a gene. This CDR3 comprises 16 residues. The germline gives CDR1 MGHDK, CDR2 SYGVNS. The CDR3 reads CASSEFGRGQSYGYTF. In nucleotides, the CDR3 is TGTGCCAGCAGTGAATTCGGCAGGGGGCAAAGCTATGGCTACACCTTC.

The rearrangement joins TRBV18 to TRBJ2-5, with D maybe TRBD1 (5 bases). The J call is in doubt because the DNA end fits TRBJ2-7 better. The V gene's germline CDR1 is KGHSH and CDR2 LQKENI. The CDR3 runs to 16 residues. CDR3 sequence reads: CASSPPRQTYSYEQYF. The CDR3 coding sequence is TGTGCCAGCTCACCACCCCGACAGACATACTCCTACGAGCAGTACTTC.

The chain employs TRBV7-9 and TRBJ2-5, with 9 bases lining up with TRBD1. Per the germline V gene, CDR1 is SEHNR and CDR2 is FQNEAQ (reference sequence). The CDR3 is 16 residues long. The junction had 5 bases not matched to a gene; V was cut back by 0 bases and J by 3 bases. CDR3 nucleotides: TGTGCCAGCAGCTTAGCAGGGACAGGGTCAAAAGAGACCCAGTACTTC. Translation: CASSLAGTGSKETQYF.

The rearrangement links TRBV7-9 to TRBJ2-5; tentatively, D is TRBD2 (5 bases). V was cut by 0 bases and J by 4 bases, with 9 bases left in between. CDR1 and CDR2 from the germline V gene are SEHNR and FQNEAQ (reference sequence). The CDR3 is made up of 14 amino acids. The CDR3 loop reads CASSLAHEGETQYF. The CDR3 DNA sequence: TGTGCCAGCAGCTTAGCCCATGAGGGAGAGACCCAGTACTTC.

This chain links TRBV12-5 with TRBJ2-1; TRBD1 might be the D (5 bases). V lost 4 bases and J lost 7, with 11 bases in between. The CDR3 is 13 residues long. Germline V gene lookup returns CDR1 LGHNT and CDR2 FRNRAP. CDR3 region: CASGSGKGNEQFF. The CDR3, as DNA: TGTGCTAGTGGTTCTGGGAAGGGGAATGAGCAGTTCTTC.

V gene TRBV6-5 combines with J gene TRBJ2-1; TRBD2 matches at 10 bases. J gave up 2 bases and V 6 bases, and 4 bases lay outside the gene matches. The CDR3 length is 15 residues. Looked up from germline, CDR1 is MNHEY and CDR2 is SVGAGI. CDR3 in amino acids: CASSLLAGPYNEQFF. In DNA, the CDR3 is TGTGCCAGCAGCCTACTAGCGGGGCCCTACAATGAGCAGTTCTTC.

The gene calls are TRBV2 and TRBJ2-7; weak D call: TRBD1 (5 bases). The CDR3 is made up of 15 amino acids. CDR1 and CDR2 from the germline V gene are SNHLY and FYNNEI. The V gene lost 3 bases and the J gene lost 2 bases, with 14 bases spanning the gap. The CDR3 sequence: CASSERLLGAYEQYF. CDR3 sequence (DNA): TGTGCCAGCAGTGAGAGGCTCCTAGGGGCCTACGAGCAGTACTTC. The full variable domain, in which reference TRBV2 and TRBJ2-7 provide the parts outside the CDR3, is EPEVTQTPSHQVTQMGQEVILRCVPISNHLYFYWYRQILGQKVEFLVSFYNNEISEKSEIFDDQFSVERPDGSNFTLKIRSTKLEDSAMYFCASSERLLGAYEQYFGPGTRLTVT.

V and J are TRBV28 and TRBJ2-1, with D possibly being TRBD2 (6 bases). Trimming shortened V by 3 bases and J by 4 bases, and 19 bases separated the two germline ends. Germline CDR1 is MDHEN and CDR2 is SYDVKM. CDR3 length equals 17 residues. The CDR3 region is CASSLDSGTFYYNEQFF. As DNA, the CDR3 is TGTGCCAGCAGTTTGGATTCCGGGACTTTCTATTACAATGAGCAGTTCTTC.

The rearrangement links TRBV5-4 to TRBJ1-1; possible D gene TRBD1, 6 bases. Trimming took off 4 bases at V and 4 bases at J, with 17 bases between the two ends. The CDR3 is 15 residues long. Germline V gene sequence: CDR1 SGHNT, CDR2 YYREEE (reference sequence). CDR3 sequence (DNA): TGTGCCAGCAGCCAGACTGGAGGGGGGGGCACTGAAGCTTTCTTT. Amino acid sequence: CASSQTGGGGTEAFF.

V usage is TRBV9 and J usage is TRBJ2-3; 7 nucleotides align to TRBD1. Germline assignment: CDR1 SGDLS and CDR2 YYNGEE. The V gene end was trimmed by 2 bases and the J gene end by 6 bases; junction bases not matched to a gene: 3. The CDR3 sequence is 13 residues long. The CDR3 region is CASSVTGADTQYF. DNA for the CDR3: TGTGCCAGCAGCGTTACAGGGGCTGATACGCAGTATTTT.

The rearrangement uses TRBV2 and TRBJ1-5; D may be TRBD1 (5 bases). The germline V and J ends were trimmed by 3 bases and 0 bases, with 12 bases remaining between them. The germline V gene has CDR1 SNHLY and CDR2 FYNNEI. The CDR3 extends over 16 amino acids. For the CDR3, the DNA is TGTGCCAGCAGTGACAGGGTGACTTATAGCAATCAGCCCCAGCATTTT. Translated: CASSDRVTYSNQPQHF.

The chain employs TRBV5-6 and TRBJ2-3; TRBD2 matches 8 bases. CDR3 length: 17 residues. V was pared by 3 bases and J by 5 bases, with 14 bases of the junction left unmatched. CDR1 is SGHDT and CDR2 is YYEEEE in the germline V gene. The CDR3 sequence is CASSSGMWREAEDTQYF. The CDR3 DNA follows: TGTGCCAGCAGCTCGGGAATGTGGCGGGAGGCCGAAGATACGCAGTATTTT. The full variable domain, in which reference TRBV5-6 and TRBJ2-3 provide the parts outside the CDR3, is DAGVTQSPTHLIKTRGQQVTLRCSPKSGHDTVSWYQQALGQGPQFIFQYYEEEERQRGNFPDRFSGHQFPNYSSELNVNALLLGDSALYLCASSSGMWREAEDTQYFGPGTRLTVL.

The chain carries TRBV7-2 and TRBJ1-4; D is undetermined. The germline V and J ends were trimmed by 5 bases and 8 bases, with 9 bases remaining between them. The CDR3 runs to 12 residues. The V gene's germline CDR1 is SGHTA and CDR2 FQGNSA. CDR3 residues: CASSPAGEKLFF. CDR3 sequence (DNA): TGTGCCAGCAGCCCCGCGGGCGAAAAACTGTTTTTT.

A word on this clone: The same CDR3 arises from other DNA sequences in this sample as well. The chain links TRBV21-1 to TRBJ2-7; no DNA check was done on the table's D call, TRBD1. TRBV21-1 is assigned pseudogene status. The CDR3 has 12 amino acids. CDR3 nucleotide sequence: TGTGCAATACCGGGACAGGGGAACGAGCAGTACTTC. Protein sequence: CAIPGQGNEQYF.

The CDR3 coding sequence is TGTGCCATCAGTGAGGAACTCATGAACACTGAAGCTTTCTTT. It translates to CAISEELMNTEAFF. The chain links TRBV10-3 to TRBJ1-1; D ambiguous. The germline gives CDR1 ENHRY, CDR2 SYGVKD. V lost 2 bases, J lost 0 bases, and 7 bases lay in between. The CDR3 is 14 residues long.

The CDR3: CARDKGPPLDAFF. CDR3 nucleotides: TGTGCCCGGGACAAGGGGCCCCCACTGGACGCTTTCTTT. This chain uses TRBV30 with TRBJ1-1; weak D call: TRBD1 (6 bases). The CDR3 covers 13 residues. Germline CDR1 is GTSNPN and CDR2 is SVGIG (reference sequence). V lost 8 bases and J lost 11, with 24 bases in between.

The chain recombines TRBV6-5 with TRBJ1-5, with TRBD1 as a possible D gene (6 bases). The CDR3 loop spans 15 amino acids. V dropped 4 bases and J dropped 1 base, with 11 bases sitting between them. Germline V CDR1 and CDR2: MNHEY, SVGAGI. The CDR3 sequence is CASSSPGQSNQPQHF. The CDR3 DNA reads TGTGCCAGCAGTTCGCCCGGACAGAGCAATCAGCCCCAGCATTTT.

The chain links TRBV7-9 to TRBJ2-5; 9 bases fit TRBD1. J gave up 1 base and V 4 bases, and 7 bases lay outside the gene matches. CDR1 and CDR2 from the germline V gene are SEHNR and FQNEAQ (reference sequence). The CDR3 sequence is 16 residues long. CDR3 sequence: CASSSRDRVAQETQYF. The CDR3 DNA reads TGTGCCAGCAGCTCCAGGGACAGGGTGGCCCAAGAGACCCAGTACTTC.

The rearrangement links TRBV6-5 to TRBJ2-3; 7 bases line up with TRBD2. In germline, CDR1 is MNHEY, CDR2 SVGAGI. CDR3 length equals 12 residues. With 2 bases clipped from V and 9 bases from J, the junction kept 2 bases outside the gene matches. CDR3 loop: CASSYNGGTQYF. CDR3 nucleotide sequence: TGTGCCAGCAGTTACAACGGGGGGACGCAGTATTTT.

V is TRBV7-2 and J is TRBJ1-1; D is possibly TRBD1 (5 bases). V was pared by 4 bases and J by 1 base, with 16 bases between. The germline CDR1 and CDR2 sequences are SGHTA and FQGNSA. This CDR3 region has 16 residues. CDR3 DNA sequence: TGTGCCAGCAGCTGGCAGAGGGGACTGACGAACACTGAAGCTTTCTTT. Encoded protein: CASSWQRGLTNTEAFF.

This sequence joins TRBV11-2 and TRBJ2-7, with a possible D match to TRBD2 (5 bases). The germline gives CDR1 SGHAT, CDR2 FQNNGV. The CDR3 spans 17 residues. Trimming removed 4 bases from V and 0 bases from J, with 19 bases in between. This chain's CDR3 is CASSSLRWSSYSYEQYF. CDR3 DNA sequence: TGTGCCAGCAGCTCACTCCGGTGGTCTAGCTACTCCTACGAGCAGTACTTC.

Here the CDR3 DNA reads TGTGCCAGCAGCCTAACCGGGTCTCCTCTCTCTGGGGCCAACGTCCTGACTTTC. Its protein product is CASSLTGSPLSGANVLTF. The V gene is TRBV7-8, the J gene TRBJ2-6; D not resolved. The length of the CDR3 is 18 residues. The V gene lost 5 bases and the J gene lost 0 bases, with 17 bases spanning the gap. The germline V gene has CDR1 SGHVS and CDR2 FQNEAQ.

The CDR3 protein is CASSTPARIHNYGYTF. CDR3 bases: TGTGCCAGCAGCACCCCCGCGAGGATTCATAACTATGGCTACACCTTC. The chain carries TRBV7-9 and TRBJ1-2; D uncertain. This CDR3 has 16 amino acids. The ends were cut back, 5 bases at V and 1 base at J, with 17 bases in the middle. CDR1 SEHNR and CDR2 FQNEAQ come from the germline V gene (reference sequence).

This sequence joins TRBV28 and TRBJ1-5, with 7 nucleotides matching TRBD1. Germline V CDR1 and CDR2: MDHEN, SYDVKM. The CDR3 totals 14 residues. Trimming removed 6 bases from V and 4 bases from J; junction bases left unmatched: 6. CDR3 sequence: CASRSRGQNQPQHF. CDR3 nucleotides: TGTGCCAGCAGGTCCAGGGGACAGAATCAGCCCCAGCATTTT.